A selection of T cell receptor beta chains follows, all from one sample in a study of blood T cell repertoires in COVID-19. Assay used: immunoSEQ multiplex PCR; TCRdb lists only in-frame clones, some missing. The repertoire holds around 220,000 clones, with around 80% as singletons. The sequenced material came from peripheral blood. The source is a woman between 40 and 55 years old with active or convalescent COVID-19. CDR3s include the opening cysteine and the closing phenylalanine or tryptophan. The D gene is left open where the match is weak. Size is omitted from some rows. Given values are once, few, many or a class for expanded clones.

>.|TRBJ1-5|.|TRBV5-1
CASSLSGYSNQPQHF
TGCGCCAGCAGCTTGTCGGGATATAGCAATCAGCCCCAGCATTTT
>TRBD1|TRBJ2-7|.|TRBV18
CASSLGGTGRHEQYF
TGTGCCAGCTCCCTTGGGGGGACAGGACGACACGAGCAGTACTTC
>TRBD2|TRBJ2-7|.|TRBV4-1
CASRSNRGLAHEQYF
TGCGCCAGCAGATCTAATCGGGGACTAGCGCACGAGCAGTACTTC
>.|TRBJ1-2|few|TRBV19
CASSMASLGSNYGYTF
TGTGCCAGTAGTATGGCGAGTTTGGGTAGCAACTATGGCTACACCTTC
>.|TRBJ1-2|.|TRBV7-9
CASSLGDWAAGYGYTF
TGTGCCAGCAGCTTAGGAGATTGGGCGGCGGGCTATGGCTACACCTTC
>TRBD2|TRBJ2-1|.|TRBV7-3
CASSLFGGAVNEQFF
TGTGCCAGCAGCCTCTTCGGGGGGGCGGTCAATGAGCAGTTCTTC
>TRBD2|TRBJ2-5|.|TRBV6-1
CASSESLAGGAKTQYF
TGTGCCAGCAGCGAAAGTCTAGCGGGGGGTGCTAAGACCCAGTACTTC
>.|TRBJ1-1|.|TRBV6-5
CASSWRKGGTEAFF
TGTGCCAGCAGCTGGAGGAAGGGTGGCACTGAAGCTTTCTTT
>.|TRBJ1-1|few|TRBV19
CASSTPTENTEAFF
TGTGCCAGTAGTACCCCTACAGAAAACACTGAAGCTTTCTTT
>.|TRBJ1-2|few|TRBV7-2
CASSPMFLTLTTSNGYTF
TGTGCCAGCAGCCCCATGTTTTTAACACTCACTACCTCGAACGGCTACACCTTC
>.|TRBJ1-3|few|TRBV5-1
CASSPGLRWASGNTIYF
TGCGCCAGCAGCCCGGGACTGCGGTGGGCCTCTGGAAACACCATATATTTT
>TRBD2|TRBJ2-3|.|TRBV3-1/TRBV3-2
CASSNSGGGVDTQYF
TGTGCCAGCAGCAATAGCGGGGGAGGGGTAGATACGCAGTATTTT
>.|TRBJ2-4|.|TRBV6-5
CASTHRDKNIQYF
TGTGCCAGCACCCACAGGGACAAAAACATTCAGTACTTC
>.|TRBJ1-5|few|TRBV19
CASREQGDQPQHF
TGTGCCAGTAGGGAACAGGGTGATCAGCCCCAGCATTTT
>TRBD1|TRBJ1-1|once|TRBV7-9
CASSLSGTAYTEAFF
TGTGCCAGCAGCTTAAGTGGGACAGCTTACACTGAAGCTTTCTTT
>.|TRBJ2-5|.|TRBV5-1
CASSPGVLETQYF
TGCGCCAGCAGCCCCGGAGTCTTGGAGACCCAGTACTTC
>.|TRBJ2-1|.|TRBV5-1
CASSPEGANSYNEQFF
TGCGCCAGCAGCCCCGAAGGGGCAAACTCCTACAATGAGCAGTTCTTC
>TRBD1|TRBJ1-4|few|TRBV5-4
CASSSDRGDEKLFF
TGTGCCAGCAGCTCGGACAGGGGGGATGAAAAACTGTTTTTT
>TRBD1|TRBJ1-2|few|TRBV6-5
CASSFGQGVIGYTF
TGTGCCAGCAGTTTTGGACAGGGAGTAATTGGCTACACCTTC
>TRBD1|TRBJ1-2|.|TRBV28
CASGNRGYGYTF
TGTGCCAGCGGGAACAGGGGCTATGGCTACACCTTC
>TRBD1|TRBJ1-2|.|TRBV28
CASNQPDRVYGYTF
TGTGCCAGCAACCAACCTGACAGGGTTTATGGCTACACCTTC
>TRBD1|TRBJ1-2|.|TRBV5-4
CASSNRDSVKGYTF
TGTGCCAGCAGCAACCGGGACAGTGTTAAGGGCTACACCTTC
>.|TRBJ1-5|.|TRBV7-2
CASSIQGNSNQPQHF
TGTGCCAGCAGCATCCAGGGGAATAGCAATCAGCCCCAGCATTTT
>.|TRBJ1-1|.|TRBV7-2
CASSEISGRTEAFF
TGTGCCAGCAGCGAGATTTCAGGGCGCACTGAAGCTTTCTTT
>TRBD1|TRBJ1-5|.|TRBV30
CAWSSGQGGQPQHF
TGTGCCTGGAGTTCGGGACAGGGCGGGCAGCCCCAGCATTTT
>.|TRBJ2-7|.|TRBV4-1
CASSTSYEQYF
TGCGCCAGCAGCACATCCTACGAGCAGTACTTC
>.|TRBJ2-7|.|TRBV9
CASSPSGETYEQYF
TGTGCCAGCAGCCCGTCGGGGGAGACCTACGAGCAGTACTTC
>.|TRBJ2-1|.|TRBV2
CASSLGRGSYNEQFF
TGTGCCAGCAGCCTGGGGCGGGGCTCCTACAATGAGCAGTTCTTC
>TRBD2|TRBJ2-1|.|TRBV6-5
CASSYGGGAYNEQFF
TGTGCCAGCAGTTACGGCGGGGGGGCCTACAATGAGCAGTTCTTC
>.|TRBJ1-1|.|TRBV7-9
CASILGRGKGEAFF
TGTGCCAGCATCTTGGGAAGGGGAAAAGGTGAAGCTTTCTTT
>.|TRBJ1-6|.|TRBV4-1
CASSQVNGNSPLHF
TGCGCCAGCAGCCAGGTCAACGGGAATTCACCCCTCCACTTT
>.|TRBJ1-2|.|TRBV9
CASSVPRRENYGYTF
TGTGCCAGCAGCGTACCCAGAAGGGAGAACTATGGCTACACCTTC
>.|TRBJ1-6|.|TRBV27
CASRTGNNSPLHF
TGTGCCAGCAGAACAGGAAATAATTCACCCCTCCACTTT
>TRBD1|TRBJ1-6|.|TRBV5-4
CASSRYRDSPNSPLHF
TGTGCCAGCAGCAGGTACAGGGACAGTCCCAATTCACCCCTCCACTTT
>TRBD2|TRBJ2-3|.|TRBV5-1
CASSLGRGGASDTQYF
TGCGCCAGCAGCTTGGGGCGCGGGGGGGCATCAGATACGCAGTATTTT
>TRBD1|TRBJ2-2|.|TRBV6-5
CASSPGQGVGELFF
TGTGCCAGCAGTCCGGGACAGGGGGTCGGGGAGCTGTTTTTT
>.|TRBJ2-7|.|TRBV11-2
CASSLAQGSEQYF
TGTGCCAGCAGCTTAGCACAGGGCTCCGAGCAGTACTTC
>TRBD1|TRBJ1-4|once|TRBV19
CASSTTGSTNEKLFF
TGTGCCAGTAGTACGACAGGGTCAACTAATGAAAAACTGTTTTTT
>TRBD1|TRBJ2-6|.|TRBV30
CAWSGGQLSGANVLTF
TGTGCCTGGAGTGGGGGACAGCTCTCTGGGGCCAACGTCCTGACTTTC
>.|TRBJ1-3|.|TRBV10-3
CAITAGPGNTIYF
TGTGCCATCACGGCGGGACCGGGAAACACCATATATTTT
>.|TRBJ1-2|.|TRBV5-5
CASSNGTSNYGYTF
TGTGCCAGCAGCAACGGGACTTCCAACTATGGCTACACCTTC
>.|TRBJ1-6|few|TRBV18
CASSPPIQNSPLHF
TGTGCCAGCTCACCACCTATACAAAATTCACCCCTCCACTTT
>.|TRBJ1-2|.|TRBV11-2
CASSRHGGGVDYGYTF
TGTGCCAGCAGTCGACACGGGGGAGGCGTAGACTATGGCTACACCTTC
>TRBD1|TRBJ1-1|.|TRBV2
CASSRGQGVAEAFF
TGTGCCAGCAGCCGAGGACAGGGGGTGGCTGAAGCTTTCTTT
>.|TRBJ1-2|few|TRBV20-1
CSARNRDGYTF
TGCAGTGCTAGAAACAGGGACGGCTACACCTTC
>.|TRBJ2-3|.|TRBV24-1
CATSEPQGSRTDTQYF
TGTGCCACCAGTGAGCCCCAGGGATCTCGCACAGATACGCAGTATTTT
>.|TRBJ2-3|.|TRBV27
CASSPPGGNTQYF
TGTGCCAGCAGTCCGCCTGGCGGGAATACGCAGTATTTT
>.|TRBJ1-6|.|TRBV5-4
CASSFSAAYNSPLHF
TGTGCCAGCAGCTTCAGCGCGGCCTATAATTCACCCCTCCACTTT
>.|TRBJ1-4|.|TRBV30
CAWNRGHAEKLFF
TGTGCCTGGAATAGGGGTCATGCTGAAAAACTGTTTTTT
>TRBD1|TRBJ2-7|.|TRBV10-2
CASSPGQGAREQYF
TGCGCCAGCAGTCCGGGACAGGGGGCGAGGGAGCAGTACTTC